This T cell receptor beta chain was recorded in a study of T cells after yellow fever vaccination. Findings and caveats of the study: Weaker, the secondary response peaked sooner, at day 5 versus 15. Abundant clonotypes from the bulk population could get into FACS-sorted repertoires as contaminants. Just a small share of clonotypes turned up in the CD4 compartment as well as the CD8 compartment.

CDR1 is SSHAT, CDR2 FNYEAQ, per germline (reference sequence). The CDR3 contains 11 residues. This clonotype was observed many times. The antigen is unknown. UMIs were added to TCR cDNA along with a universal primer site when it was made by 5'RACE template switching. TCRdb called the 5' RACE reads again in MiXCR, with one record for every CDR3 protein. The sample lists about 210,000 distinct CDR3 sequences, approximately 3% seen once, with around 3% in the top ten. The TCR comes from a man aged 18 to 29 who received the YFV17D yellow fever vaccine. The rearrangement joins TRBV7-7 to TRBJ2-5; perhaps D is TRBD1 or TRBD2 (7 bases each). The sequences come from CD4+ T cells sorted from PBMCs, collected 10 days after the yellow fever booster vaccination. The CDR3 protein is CASGQGVTQYF. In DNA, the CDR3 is TGTGCTAGCGGGCAGGGGGTGACCCAGTACTTC.